This T cell receptor (beta chain) came from a study of CD8 T cells in ankylosing spondylitis. This clonotype came up many times. TCRdb itself ran the 5' RACE reads through MiXCR, one entry per CDR3 protein. Of about 240,000 distinct CDR3 sequences detected, around 9.2% appear once; the ten largest clones hold under 7.5%. Looked up from germline, CDR1 is MNHEY and CDR2 is SMNVEV (reference sequence). This CDR3 contains 15 residues. The V end lost 7 bases, the J end lost 7 bases, and 19 bases lay between the germline ends. Sequencing used blood, either unsorted or a sorted T cell fraction (not recorded which). The sequence was collected from a male donor with ankylosing spondylitis or in good health (not recorded which). This chain joins TRBV27 and TRBJ1-4; unclear D gene. The CDR3 sequence: CASTYLGGRREKLFF. CDR3 in DNA: TGTGCCAGCACCTACCTGGGAGGGAGACGTGAAAAACTGTTTTTT.